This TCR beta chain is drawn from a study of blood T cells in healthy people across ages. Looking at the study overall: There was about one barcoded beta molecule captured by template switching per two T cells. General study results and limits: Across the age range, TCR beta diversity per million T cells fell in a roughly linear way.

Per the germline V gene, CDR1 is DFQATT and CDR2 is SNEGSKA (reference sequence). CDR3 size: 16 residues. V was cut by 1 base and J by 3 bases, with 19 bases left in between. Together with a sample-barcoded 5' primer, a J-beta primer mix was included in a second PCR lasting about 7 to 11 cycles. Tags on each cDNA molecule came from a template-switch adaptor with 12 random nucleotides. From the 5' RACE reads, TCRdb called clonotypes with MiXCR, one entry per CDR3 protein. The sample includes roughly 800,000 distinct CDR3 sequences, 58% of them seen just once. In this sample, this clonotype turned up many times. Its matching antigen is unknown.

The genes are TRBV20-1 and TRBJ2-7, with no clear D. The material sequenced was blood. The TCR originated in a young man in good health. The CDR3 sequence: CSARVFLPVENYEQYF. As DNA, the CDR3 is TGCAGTGCTAGAGTTTTCCTCCCGGTAGAAAACTACGAGCAGTACTTC.